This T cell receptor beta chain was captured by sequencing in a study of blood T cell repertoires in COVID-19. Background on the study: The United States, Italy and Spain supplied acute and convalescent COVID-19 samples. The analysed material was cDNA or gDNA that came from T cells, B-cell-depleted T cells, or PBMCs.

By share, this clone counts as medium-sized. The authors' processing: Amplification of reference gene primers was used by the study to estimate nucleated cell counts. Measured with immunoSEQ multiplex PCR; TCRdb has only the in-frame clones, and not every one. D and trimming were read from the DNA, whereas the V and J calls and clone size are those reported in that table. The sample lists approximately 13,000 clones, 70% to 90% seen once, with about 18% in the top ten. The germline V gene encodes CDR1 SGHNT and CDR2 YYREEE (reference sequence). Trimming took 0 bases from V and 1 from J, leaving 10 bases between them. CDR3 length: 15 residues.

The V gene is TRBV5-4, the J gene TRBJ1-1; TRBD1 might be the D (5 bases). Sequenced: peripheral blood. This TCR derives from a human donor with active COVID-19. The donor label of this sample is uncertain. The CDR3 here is CASSLVGEGNTEAFF. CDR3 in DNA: TGTGCCAGCAGCTTGGTAGGGGAGGGGAACACTGAAGCTTTCTTT. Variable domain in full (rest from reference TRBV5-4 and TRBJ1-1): ETGVTQSPTHLIKTRGQQVTLRCSSQSGHNTVSWYQQALGQGPQFIFQYYREEENGRGNFPPRFSGLQFPNYSSELNVNALELDDSALYLCASSLVGEGNTEAFFGQGTRLTVV.